Below, one T cell receptor (beta chain) is given with its context. The cohort comprised adults aged 18 to 89 years residing in approximately 25 US areas. Grouping used clinical history reported by participants in a survey and questionnaire. This sample is part of a study of blood T cell repertoires in COVID-19. On the study more broadly: The United States, Italy and Spain supplied acute and convalescent COVID-19 samples.

In the authors' methods: The assay estimated nucleated cells by amplifying reference gene primers. Measured with immunoSEQ multiplex PCR; TCRdb has only the in-frame clones, and not every one. The DNA gave D and trimming, while V, J and clone size come from that table. The sample contains under 200,000 clones, around 80% of which appear only once. V was clipped by 6 bases and J by 0 bases, with 7 bases between them. The CDR3 length is 12 residues. Looked up from germline, CDR1 is SQVTM and CDR2 is ANQGSEA. Sequenced: PBMCs or T cells enriched from blood (not recorded which). V usage is TRBV29-1 and J usage is TRBJ2-3, with D unresolved. This sequence originates from a woman aged 55-70 years who had recovered from COVID-19. The CDR3 region has the DNA TGCAGCGTCAAACAGAGCACAGATACGCAGTATTTT. Its translation is CSVKQSTDTQYF.